The clone carrying this T cell receptor (beta chain) was counted many times. Via MiXCR, TCRdb re-called the 5' RACE reads, giving one row per CDR3 protein. The table records about 300,000 distinct CDR3 sequences, under 14% of them present only once. Germline-derived CDR1 and CDR2 are SGHDN and FVKESK. CDR3 length: 12 residues. The V gene lost 3 bases and the J gene lost 11 bases, with 10 bases spanning the gap. The data originate from a study of CD8 T cells in ankylosing spondylitis. This TCR came from a female donor with ankylosing spondylitis or in good health (not recorded which). The chain is built from TRBV14 and TRBJ1-4, with TRBD1 as a possible D gene (5 bases). The sample consisted of blood, either unsorted or a sorted T cell fraction (not recorded which). Here the CDR3 reads CASSQGLGKLFF. The CDR3 bases are TGTGCCAGCAGCCAGGGACTGGGGAAACTGTTTTTT.